The entry below describes one TCR beta chain. This clonotype appeared many times. The target of this receptor is not known. One base away there is no much larger clone; base qualities are not given. This record belongs to a study of T cell repertoires in cytomegalovirus infection (dated by TCRdb to about 2019). Looking at the study overall: Donor HLA type was relevant to the analysis, as public TCR beta signatures indicated carriage of CMV infection together with the matching HLA type.

The V and J ends are trimmed by 5 bases and 5 bases, leaving 20 bases between them. The CDR3, from cysteine to phenylalanine, totals 16 residues. Only the CDR3 region is kept as DNA, spanning 48 bases read in frame from base 1. According to the germline V gene, CDR1 reads SGHTA and CDR2 reads FQGNSA. Sequencing instrument: Illumina HiSeq 1500. Starting from the raw public reads, TCRdb applied fastp trimming at Q25, assembled clones with MiXCR and retained in-frame beta chains. Under each unique CDR3 protein, matching rows form one entry showing the most common genes and DNA. In all, the sample holds about 310,000 distinct CDR3 sequences, and around 9.6% of those were seen once. The ten largest clones capture around 2.4% of the sample. Results and caveats for the whole study, not just this receptor: In the ex vivo response, HLA-C-restricted CMV-specific TCR beta clonotypes were dominant, and in two of eight donors the single most frequent clonotype came from this HLA-C-restricted group. In both this cohort and an independent cohort of some 370 donors, the cumulative frequency of public TCR beta family members distinguished carriers of CMV infection plus the relevant HLA type.

This sequence uses TRBV7-2 and TRBJ2-3; tentative D gene TRBD1, with 5 bases matching. The receptor's source is a human donor in good health (CMV status not recorded). Some clones in this sample may be carry-over from other donors' samples. The sequenced material came from PBMCs. The DNA reads TGTGCCAGCAGCCCAGGGCAGGCCACGATATTAGATACGCAGTATTTT. It is translated as CASSPGQATILDTQYF.